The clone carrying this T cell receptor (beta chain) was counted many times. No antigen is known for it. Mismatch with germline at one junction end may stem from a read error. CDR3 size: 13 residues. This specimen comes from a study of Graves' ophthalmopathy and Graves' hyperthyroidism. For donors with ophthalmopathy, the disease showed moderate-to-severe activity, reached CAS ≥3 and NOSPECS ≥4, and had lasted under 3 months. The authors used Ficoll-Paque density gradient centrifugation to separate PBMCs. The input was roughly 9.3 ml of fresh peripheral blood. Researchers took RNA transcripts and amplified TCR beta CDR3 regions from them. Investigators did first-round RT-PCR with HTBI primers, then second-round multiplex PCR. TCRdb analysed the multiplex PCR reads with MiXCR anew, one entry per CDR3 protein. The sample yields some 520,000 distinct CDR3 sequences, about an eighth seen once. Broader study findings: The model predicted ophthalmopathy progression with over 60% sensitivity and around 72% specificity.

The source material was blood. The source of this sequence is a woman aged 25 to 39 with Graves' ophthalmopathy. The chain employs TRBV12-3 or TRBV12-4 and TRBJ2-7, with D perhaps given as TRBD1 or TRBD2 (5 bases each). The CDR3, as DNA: TGCGCCAGCAGCTTGGGGACCCCCTACGAGCAGTACTTC. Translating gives CASSLGTPYEQYF.